This is a list of T cell receptor beta chains from one sample in a study of PD-1 blockade in classical Hodgkin lymphoma. Only in-frame clones appear in the TCRdb table, and some are missing; sequencing was by immunoSEQ multiplex PCR. The sample shows around 35,000 clones, around three quarters of them seen only once. This sample comprised peripheral blood mononuclear cells (PBMCs), obtained before the fourth cycle of nivolumab. These TCRs come from a human donor with classical Hodgkin lymphoma. Both conserved end residues are part of each CDR3. A D gene is named only where the DNA matches it firmly.

CDR3 length,J gene,D gene,V gene,CDR3 protein,CDR3 DNA
12,TRBJ1-2,TRBD1,TRBV30,CAWSVTGEGYTF,TGTGCCTGGAGTGTGACAGGGGAAGGCTACACCTTC
17,TRBJ1-5,-,TRBV4-2,CASSQGPGGGIDQPQHF,TGTGCCAGCAGCCAAGGCCCTGGGGGAGGTATCGATCAGCCCCAGCATTTT
15,TRBJ1-2,-,TRBV4-3,CASSQDPGFLVGYTF,TGCGCCAGCAGCCAAGACCCAGGGTTTTTAGTTGGCTACACCTTC
15,TRBJ1-1,-,TRBV4-3,CASSQDRGGNTEAFF,TGCGCCAGCAGCCAAGATAGGGGGGGGAACACTGAAGCTTTCTTT
14,TRBJ1-2,-,TRBV6-5,CASSFRVGTHGYTF,TGTGCCAGCAGTTTTAGGGTCGGCACTCATGGCTACACCTTC
15,TRBJ2-3,-,TRBV19,CASSIAGRSTDTQYF,TGTGCCAGTAGTATCGCGGGGCGGAGCACAGATACGCAGTATTTT
15,TRBJ2-1,-,TRBV5-1,CASRPGLRADNEQFF,TGCGCCAGCAGGCCGGGACTCCGCGCGGACAATGAGCAGTTCTTC
15,TRBJ2-7,TRBD2,TRBV9,CASSVGLAASYEQYF,TGTGCCAGCAGCGTGGGGCTAGCGGCCTCCTACGAGCAGTACTTC
19,TRBJ1-6,-,TRBV11-2,CASSLVGLGRSSYNSPLHF,TGTGCCAGCAGCTTAGTGGGACTCGGACGGAGCTCCTATAATTCACCCCTCCACTTT
12,TRBJ1-1,-,TRBV9,CASSKGYTEAFF,TGTGCCAGCAGCAAAGGGTACACTGAAGCTTTCTTT
18,TRBJ2-2,TRBD1,TRBV15,CATSRGLRTGANTGELFF,TGTGCCACCAGCAGAGGGCTTAGGACAGGGGCGAACACCGGGGAGCTGTTTTTT
13,TRBJ2-1,-,TRBV6-6,CASSSLTTHEQFF,TGTGCCAGCAGTTCCCTGACCACCCATGAGCAGTTCTTC
13,TRBJ2-5,-,TRBV9,CASSVTRGETQYF,TGTGCCAGCAGCGTCACCCGGGGAGAGACCCAGTACTTC
13,TRBJ2-7,-,TRBV19,CASRQESSYEQYF,TGTGCCTCACGACAGGAAAGCTCCTACGAGCAGTACTTC
17,TRBJ2-1,TRBD2,TRBV15,CATSRESSGRAYNEQFF,TGTGCCACCAGCAGAGAGTCCAGCGGGAGAGCCTACAATGAGCAGTTCTTC
16,TRBJ1-2,TRBD1,TRBV19,CASSIGGTALPYGYTF,TGTGCCAGTAGTATAGGGGGGACAGCGTTACCTTATGGCTACACCTTC
14,TRBJ2-7,-,TRBV9,CASSVDTSSYEQYF,TGTGCCAGCAGCGTTGACACTAGCTCCTACGAGCAGTACTTC
14,TRBJ2-7,TRBD1,TRBV28,CAADSGTGLYEQYF,TGTGCCGCGGACAGTGGGACAGGTCTCTACGAGCAGTACTTC
14,TRBJ1-1,TRBD1,TRBV4-1,CASSLQGVKAEAFF,TGCGCCAGCAGCCTACAGGGGGTTAAGGCTGAAGCTTTCTTT
11,TRBJ2-7,-,TRBV2,CASSPTYEQYF,TGTGCCAGCAGTCCTACCTACGAGCAGTACTTC
11,TRBJ1-1,-,TRBV6-1,CASGRNTEAFF,TGTGCCAGCGGCCGGAACACTGAAGCTTTCTTT
13,TRBJ1-2,-,TRBV7-3,CASTQGPGSGYTF,TGTGCCAGCACCCAGGGCCCAGGGAGCGGCTACACCTTC
14,TRBJ2-7,-,TRBV5-1,CASSLGQGTHEQYF,TGCGCCAGCAGCTTGGGGCAGGGTACCCACGAGCAGTACTTC
12,TRBJ2-7,-,TRBV6-6,CASTPGGQEQYF,TGTGCCAGCACTCCTGGGGGGCAAGAGCAGTACTTC
15,TRBJ1-5,-,TRBV25-1,CASSDRGNSNQPQHF,TGTGCCAGCAGTGATAGGGGTAATAGCAATCAGCCCCAGCATTTT
14,TRBJ1-1,-,TRBV19,CASSIVGGSTEAFF,TGTGCCAGTAGTATAGTAGGGGGAAGCACTGAAGCTTTCTTT
16,TRBJ2-2,TRBD1,TRBV28,CASSLLGTGGIGELFF,TGTGCCAGCAGTTTATTAGGGACAGGGGGAATCGGGGAGCTGTTTTTT
15,TRBJ2-7,TRBD1,TRBV28,CASRRPRTGSYEQYF,TGTGCCAGCAGGCGCCCGAGGACAGGCTCCTACGAGCAGTACTTC